A selection of T cell receptor beta chains follows, all from one sample in a study of OX40 agonist ivuxolimab in advanced cancers. Produced via immunoSEQ multiplex PCR; TCRdb's table is partial and in-frame only. This sample carries more than 50,000 clones, about four fifths of them seen once, and the ten largest clones take more than 1.2%. The specimen was CD4+ or CD8+ T cells sorted from blood, collected in a trial of the OX40 agonist ivuxolimab. The receptor source for this set is an adult with an advanced solid tumor such as melanoma, head and neck, liver or kidney cancer. Each CDR3 is given with its conserved first and last residue. The D gene is left open where the match is weak. Only some rows state a clone size, as once, few, many or a class for expanded clones.

d_gene	j_gene	abundance	v_gene	CDR3nt	CDR3aa
.	TRBJ2-2	.	TRBV10-2	TGCGCCAGCACGGGGGACACCGGGGAGCTGTTTTTT	CASTGDTGELFF
TRBD2	TRBJ2-5	.	TRBV18	TGTGCCAGCTCACCAGGGACGGGAGGAGAGACCCAGTACTTC	CASSPGTGGETQYF
TRBD2	TRBJ2-1	once	TRBV10-3	TGTGCCATCAATAGCGGGCTATACAATGAGCAGTTCTTC	CAINSGLYNEQFF
TRBD2	TRBJ2-7	.	TRBV7-9	TGTGCCAGCAGCTTAGGACTAGCAAAAGGCGAGCAGTACTTC	CASSLGLAKGEQYF
TRBD1	TRBJ2-5	medium-sized	TRBV18	TGTGCCAGCTCTCCCCGACAGGGGGAGACCCAGTACTTC	CASSPRQGETQYF
.	TRBJ2-3	.	TRBV4-2	TGTGCCAGCGGGCGGGTTAGTACGCAGTATTTT	CASGRVSTQYF
TRBD2	TRBJ2-5	once	TRBV5-1	TGCGCCAGCAGCGACTCTAGCGGGAGGGGAAAGACCCAGTACTTC	CASSDSSGRGKTQYF
TRBD1	TRBJ1-2	.	TRBV5-6	TGTGCCAGCAGCGTAGGACAGGGGGCGGACTATGGCTACACCTTC	CASSVGQGADYGYTF
.	TRBJ1-4	.	TRBV19	TGTGCCAGTAGTATCCGGTTAGAGGGCAAGGTCGGGACTAATGAAAAACTGTTTTTT	CASSIRLEGKVGTNEKLFF
.	TRBJ2-5	few	TRBV2	TGTGCCAGCAAAGAGGGCGGGGCGGCAGGGCACTTC	CASKEGGAAGHF
.	TRBJ1-2	.	TRBV28	TGTGCCAGCGCTAAATCAGGTTACGGCTACACCTTC	CASAKSGYGYTF
.	TRBJ2-1	.	TRBV7-9	TGTGCCAGCAGCTTAGAAATCCCCCACGAGCAGTTCTTC	CASSLEIPHEQFF
TRBD1	TRBJ2-5	.	TRBV6-5	TGTGCCAGCAGTTACTCGTCAGGGGGAGAGACCCAGTACTTC	CASSYSSGGETQYF
.	TRBJ1-2	.	TRBV11-3	TGTGCCAGCAGCTCGGACTATGGCTACACCTTC	CASSSDYGYTF
TRBD2	TRBJ2-4	.	TRBV6-1	TGTGCCAGCAGTGAAAGGTCGGAAGCGGGAGGGAACCTAGCCAAAAACATTCAGTACTTC	CASSERSEAGGNLAKNIQYF
.	TRBJ2-3	.	TRBV7-9	TGTGCCAGCAGCTTAGTCGGCCAAGCTAGCACAGATACGCAGTATTTT	CASSLVGQASTDTQYF
.	TRBJ1-3	once	TRBV6-5	TGTGCCAGCAGTGCAGGGAGCTACGGAAACACCATATATTTT	CASSAGSYGNTIYF
.	TRBJ1-3	.	TRBV2	TGTGCCAGCAGTGAAGAGTGGGGTGGAAACACCATATATTTT	CASSEEWGGNTIYF
TRBD2	TRBJ2-7	.	TRBV12-5	TGTGCTAGTGGACTAGCGGAGAGCTCCTACGAGCAGTACTTC	CASGLAESSYEQYF
.	TRBJ2-7	.	TRBV28	TGTGCCAGCAGTTTAGGGACCGTGTTAGGGGCCGTGTGGGAACCCTACGAGCAGTACTTC	CASSLGTVLGAVWEPYEQYF
.	TRBJ2-1	.	TRBV7-8	TGTGCCAGCAGCTTAGATGGGAATAGCTTTAATGAGCAGTTCTTC	CASSLDGNSFNEQFF
.	TRBJ2-5	.	TRBV5-1	TGCGCCAGTAGACGGGGGGCCCAAGAGACCCAGTACTTC	CASRRGAQETQYF
TRBD1	TRBJ2-2	.	TRBV7-9	TGTGCCAGCAGCCTAAAACCGCCGGGACAGGGCAACACCGGGGAGCTGTTTTTT	CASSLKPPGQGNTGELFF
TRBD2	TRBJ2-3	.	TRBV19	TGTGCCAGTAGTGACGCGGGAGGGGGAGATACGCAGTATTTT	CASSDAGGGDTQYF
TRBD2	TRBJ2-2	.	TRBV4-2	TGTGCCAGCAGCCAAGGGACTAGCCATCAATACACCGGGGAGCTGTTTTTT	CASSQGTSHQYTGELFF